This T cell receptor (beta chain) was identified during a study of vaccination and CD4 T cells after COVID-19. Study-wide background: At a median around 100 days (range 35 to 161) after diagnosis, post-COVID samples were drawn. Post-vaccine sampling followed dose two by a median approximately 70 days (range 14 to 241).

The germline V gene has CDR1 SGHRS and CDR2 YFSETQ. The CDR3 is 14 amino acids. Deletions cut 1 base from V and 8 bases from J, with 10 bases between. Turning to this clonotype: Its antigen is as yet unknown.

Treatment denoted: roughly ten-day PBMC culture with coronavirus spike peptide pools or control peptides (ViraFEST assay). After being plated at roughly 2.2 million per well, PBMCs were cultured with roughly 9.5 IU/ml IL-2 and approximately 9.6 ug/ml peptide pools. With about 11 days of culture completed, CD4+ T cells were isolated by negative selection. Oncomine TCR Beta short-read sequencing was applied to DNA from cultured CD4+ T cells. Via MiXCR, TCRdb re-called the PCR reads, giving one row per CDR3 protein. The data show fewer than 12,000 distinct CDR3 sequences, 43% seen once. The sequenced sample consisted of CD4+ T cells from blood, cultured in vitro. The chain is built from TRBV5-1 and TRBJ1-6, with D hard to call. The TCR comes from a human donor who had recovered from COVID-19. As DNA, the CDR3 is TGCGCCAGCAGCTTGACGAAGGGAGATTCACCCCTCCACTTT. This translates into CASSLTKGDSPLHF.